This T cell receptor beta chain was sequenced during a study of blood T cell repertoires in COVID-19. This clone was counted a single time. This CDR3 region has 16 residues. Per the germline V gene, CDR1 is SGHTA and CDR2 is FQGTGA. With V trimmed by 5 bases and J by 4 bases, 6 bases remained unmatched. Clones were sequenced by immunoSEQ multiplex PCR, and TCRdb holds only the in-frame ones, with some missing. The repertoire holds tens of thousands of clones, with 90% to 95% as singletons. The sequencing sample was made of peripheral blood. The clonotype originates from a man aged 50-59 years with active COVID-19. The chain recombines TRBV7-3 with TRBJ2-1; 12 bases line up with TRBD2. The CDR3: CASSLRGTSGYNEQFF. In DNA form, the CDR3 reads TGTGCCAGCAGCCTCCGTGGGACTAGCGGGTACAATGAGCAGTTCTTC.